Below, 15 T cell receptor beta chains from the same sample are listed, as sequenced in a study of blood T cell repertoires in COVID-19. The protocol was immunoSEQ multiplex PCR, while the TCRdb copy is restricted to in-frame clones and leaves out a portion. The data hold roughly 90,000 clones, with over 80% observed a single time. The sample was peripheral blood. These receptors originate from a woman older than 75 with active or convalescent COVID-19.

The chain links TRBV11-2 to TRBJ2-5, with 8 nucleotides matching TRBD1. Germline assignment: CDR1 SGHAT and CDR2 FQNNGV. The V segment lost 1 base and the J segment 5 bases; nucleotides outside the gene matches: 6. This CDR3 contains 15 residues. CDR3 bases: TGTGCCAGCAGCTTAGGGCAGGGGGCCTATGAGACCCAGTACTTC. Amino acid sequence: CASSLGQGAYETQYF.

This chain connects TRBV3-1 (or the pseudogene TRBV3-2) to TRBJ1-1; possibly TRBD1 for D (5 bases). Germline assignment: CDR1 LGHDT and CDR2 YNNKEL (reference sequence). The length of the CDR3 is 12 residues. Trimming shortened V by 5 bases and J by 5 bases, and 9 bases separated the two germline ends. CDR3 in amino acids: CASSSPGTEAFF. The CDR3 DNA is TGTGCCAGCAGCTCCCCAGGGACTGAAGCTTTCTTT.

This chain uses TRBV19 with TRBJ2-6; D might be TRBD2 (7 bases). The CDR3 loop spans 18 amino acids. Between the trimmed V and J ends, which lost 10 bases and 3 bases, there was a span of 25 bases. Germline V gives CDR1 LNHDA, CDR2 SQIVND (reference sequence). The CDR3 is CATTPGGRGLGGANVLTF. The CDR3 DNA sequence: TGTGCCACCACGCCGGGGGGCAGGGGACTTGGTGGGGCCAACGTCCTGACTTTC.

The rearrangement links TRBV5-1 to TRBJ2-7, with D possibly being TRBD2 (5 bases). The CDR3 covers 16 residues. Germline-derived CDR1 and CDR2 are SGHRS and YFSETQ. Trimming shortened V by 5 bases and J by 1 base, and 19 bases separated the two germline ends. CDR3 sequence: CASRPPGSEGSYEQYF. The CDR3, as DNA: TGCGCCAGCAGACCGCCGGGGTCAGAAGGATCCTACGAGCAGTACTTC.

This chain connects TRBV28 to TRBJ2-5; 7 bases align to TRBD2. Germline V gene data show CDR1 as MDHEN and CDR2 as SYDVKM. Losses at the gene ends were 3 bases for V and 5 bases for J; bases not matched to a gene: 12. The CDR3 loop spans 16 amino acids. The CDR3 DNA reads TGTGCCAGCAGTTTCCCCACCCGGACTAGAGATGAGACCCAGTACTTC. It encodes CASSFPTRTRDETQYF.

The V gene is TRBV28, the J gene TRBJ1-6, with D tentatively TRBD1 (5 bases). This CDR3 spans 14 amino acids. V lost 5 bases, J lost 11 bases, and 16 bases lay in between. The V gene's germline CDR1 is MDHEN and CDR2 SYDVKM. The CDR3 here is CASSDPGGGPPLHF. CDR3 bases: TGTGCCAGCAGTGACCCCGGGGGAGGGCCACCCCTCCACTTT. The full variable domain, its missing parts supplied by reference TRBV28 and TRBJ1-6, is DVKVTQSSRYLVKRTGEKVFLECVQDMDHENMFWYRQDPGLGLRLIYFSYDVKMKEKGDIPEGYSVSREKKERFSLILESASTNQTSMYLCASSDPGGGPPLHFGNGTRLTVT.

The chain links TRBV7-8 to TRBJ2-2, with 11 bases aligning to TRBD2. V was pared by 0 bases and J by 4 bases, with 10 bases of the junction left unmatched. The germline gives CDR1 SGHVS, CDR2 FQNEAQ. The CDR3 totals 19 residues. This CDR3 is CASSLAVVLAGARTGELFF. In nucleotides, the CDR3 is TGTGCCAGCAGCTTAGCGGTGGTACTAGCGGGGGCACGCACCGGGGAGCTGTTTTTT.

The chain joins TRBV10-3 to TRBJ2-1; maybe TRBD2 (5 bases). Looked up from germline, CDR1 is ENHRY and CDR2 is SYGVKD. This CDR3 has 18 residues. The V end lost 4 bases, the J end lost 7 bases, and 26 bases lay between the germline ends. DNA for the CDR3: TGTGCCATCAGTGCTGTCTCGGATGGGAGTGGGTTGCGTAATGAGCAGTTCTTC. Protein: CAISAVSDGSGLRNEQFF.

V gene TRBV2 combines with J gene TRBJ2-3; TRBD2 aligns across 11 bases. This CDR3 contains 17 residues. The V gene end was trimmed by 2 bases and the J gene end by 6 bases; junction bases not matched to a gene: 10. Germline CDR1 SNHLY, CDR2 FYNNEI. The CDR3 region is CASSEQLAGGDGDTQYF. The DNA of the CDR3 is TGTGCCAGCAGTGAACAGCTAGCGGGGGGTGACGGGGATACGCAGTATTTT.

The rearrangement joins TRBV28 to TRBJ2-3, with D perhaps TRBD1 (6 bases). Trimming shortened V by 7 bases and J by 6 bases, and 17 bases separated the two germline ends. The germline CDR1 and CDR2 sequences are MDHEN and SYDVKM. CDR3 length: 14 amino acids. Here the CDR3 reads CASTLYRAVDTQYF. As DNA, the CDR3 is TGTGCCAGCACCCTTTACAGGGCTGTGGATACGCAGTATTTT.

The chain uses TRBV3-1 (or the pseudogene TRBV3-2) and TRBJ2-1; weak D call: TRBD2 (7 bases). The CDR3 runs to 16 residues. Germline V lookup: CDR1 LGHDT, CDR2 YNNKEL (reference sequence). V was trimmed by 1 base and J by 0 bases, leaving 10 bases between them. CDR3 protein: CASSQGAGASYNEQFF. The CDR3 DNA sequence: TGTGCCAGCAGCCAAGGGGCGGGGGCCTCCTACAATGAGCAGTTCTTC.

This chain joins TRBV13 and TRBJ1-1; no definite D call. V was clipped by 1 base and J by 8 bases, with 5 bases between them. The germline gives CDR1 PRHDT, CDR2 FYEKMQ (reference sequence). CDR3 size: 11 residues. CDR3 sequence: CASSLVREAFF. As DNA, the CDR3 is TGTGCCAGCAGCTTAGTCAGGGAAGCTTTCTTT.

This clone was seen only a few times. The CDR3 coding sequence is TGTGCCAGCAGTTCTTGGCAGGTCGCTGGAAACACCATATATTTT. It is translated as CASSSWQVAGNTIYF. J is TRBJ1-3 and V is TRBV6-5; D not certain. Per the germline V gene, CDR1 is MNHEY and CDR2 is SVGAGI. With 4 bases removed from V and 2 bases from J, the gap between germline ends came to 12 bases. The CDR3 has 15 residues.

The J gene is TRBJ1-1, the V gene TRBV4-2, with D unresolved. The germline CDR1 and CDR2 sequences are LGHNA and YNFKEQ. V was trimmed by 4 bases and J by 0 bases, leaving 12 bases between them. The CDR3 length is 15 residues. CDR3 in amino acids: CASSRGPGMNTEAFF. Written as DNA, the CDR3 is TGTGCCAGCAGCCGAGGGCCGGGAATGAACACTGAAGCTTTCTTT.

The rearrangement uses TRBV5-1 and TRBJ1-6; 7 bases map to TRBD1. Germline V gene sequence: CDR1 SGHRS, CDR2 YFSETQ. Trimming cost V 0 bases and J 11 bases; bases outside gene matches: 2. The CDR3 extends over 13 amino acids. CDR3 in DNA: TGCGCCAGCAGCTTGGACAGGGGAGCACCCCTCCACTTT. Amino acids: CASSLDRGAPLHF.